The TCR beta chain described here comes from a study of blood T cell repertoires in COVID-19. For the study at large: COVID-19 samples, acute and convalescent, were from the United States, Italy and Spain. T cells, B-cell-depleted T cells, or PBMCs provided the cDNA or gDNA that served as material.

This clone was counted only a few times. In the original analysis: Nucleated cell counts were estimated from reference gene primer amplification. Assay: immunoSEQ multiplex PCR; the TCRdb copy retains only in-frame clones and omits some. V and J calls and clone size come straight from that table; D and trimming were deduced from the DNA. Among roughly 98,000 clones, over 80% were seen once, and the ten largest hold approximately 10%. The sequence was obtained from a woman between 65 and 79 years old with active or convalescent COVID-19. The sequenced sample consisted of peripheral blood.

Written as DNA, the CDR3 is TGCGCCAGCAGCTATAGCGGGGGAGTCTACGAGCAGTACTTC. Protein: CASSYSGGVYEQYF. V gene TRBV5-1 combines with J gene TRBJ2-7, with 9 bases lining up with TRBD2. The ends lost 3 bases at V and 3 bases at J; junction bases unmatched: 4. The CDR3 sequence is 14 residues long. Germline CDR1 and CDR2: SGHRS and YFSETQ.